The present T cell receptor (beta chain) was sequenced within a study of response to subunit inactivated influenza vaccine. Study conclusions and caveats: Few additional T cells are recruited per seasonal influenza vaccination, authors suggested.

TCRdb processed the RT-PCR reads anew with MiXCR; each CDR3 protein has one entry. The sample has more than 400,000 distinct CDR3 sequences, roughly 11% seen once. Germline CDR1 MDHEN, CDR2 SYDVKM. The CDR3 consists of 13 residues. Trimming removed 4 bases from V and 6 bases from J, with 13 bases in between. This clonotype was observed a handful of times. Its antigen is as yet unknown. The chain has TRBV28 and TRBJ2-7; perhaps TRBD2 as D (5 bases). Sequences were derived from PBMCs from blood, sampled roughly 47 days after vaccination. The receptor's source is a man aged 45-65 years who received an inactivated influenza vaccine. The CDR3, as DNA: TGTGCCAGCAGTTCCGGGGTCGCGACCGAGCAGTACTTC. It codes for CASSSGVATEQYF.